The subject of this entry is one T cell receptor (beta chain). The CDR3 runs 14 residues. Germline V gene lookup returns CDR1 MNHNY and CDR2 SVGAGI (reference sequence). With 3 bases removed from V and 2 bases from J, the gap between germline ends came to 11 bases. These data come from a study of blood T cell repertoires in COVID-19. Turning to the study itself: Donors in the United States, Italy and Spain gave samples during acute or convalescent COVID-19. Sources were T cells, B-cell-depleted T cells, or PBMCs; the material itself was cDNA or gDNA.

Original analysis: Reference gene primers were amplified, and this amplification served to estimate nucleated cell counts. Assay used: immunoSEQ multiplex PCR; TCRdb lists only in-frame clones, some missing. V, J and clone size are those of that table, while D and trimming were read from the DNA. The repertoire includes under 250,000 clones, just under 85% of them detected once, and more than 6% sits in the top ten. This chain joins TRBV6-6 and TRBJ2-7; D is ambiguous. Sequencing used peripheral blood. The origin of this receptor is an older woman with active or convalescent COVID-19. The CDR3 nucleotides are TGTGCCAGCAGTTATGCGGAGTTGCCCTACGAGCAGTACTTC. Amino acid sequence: CASSYAELPYEQYF.